A single sample is the source of the 4 T cell receptor beta chains below, sequenced in a study of neoadjuvant anti-PD-1 for oral cavity cancer. Repertoires were generated with immunoSEQ multiplex PCR, while TCRdb's copy carries only in-frame clones and drops some. The table lists about 72,000 clones, around 83% of them singletons. The sequencing here drew on PBMCs, taken before nivolumab (anti-PD-1) treatment. All receptors come from a person aged 40 to 85 with oral cavity squamous cell carcinoma.

The CDR3 coding sequence is TGTGCCAGCAGCCTCGTCAGGGCGCAGTATTTT. Protein sequence: CASSLVRAQYF. The chain carries TRBV5-8 and TRBJ2-3; D is possibly TRBD1 (5 bases). V was cut by 4 bases and J by 10 bases, with 10 bases left in between. The CDR3 contains 11 residues. From germline, CDR1 is SGHTS and CDR2 YDEGEE.

The count of this clone is one. The chain has TRBV14 and TRBJ2-7; no clear D gene. The CDR3 length is 15 residues. CDR1 and CDR2 from the germline V gene are SGHDN and FVKESK. The V end lost 4 bases, the J end lost 0 bases, and 13 bases lay between the germline ends. CDR3 in amino acids: CASSPRLRSSYEQYF. The CDR3 bases are TGTGCCAGCAGCCCGAGATTGAGGAGCTCCTACGAGCAGTACTTC.

This sequence joins TRBV19 and TRBJ1-1; no clear D gene. This CDR3 contains 12 residues. V was pared by 6 bases and J by 3 bases, with 8 bases between. The germline V gene encodes CDR1 LNHDA and CDR2 SQIVND (reference sequence). The CDR3, as DNA: TGTGCCAGTAGACAGTCTCACACTGAAGCTTTCTTT. Its protein product is CASRQSHTEAFF.

CDR3 residues: CASSLASGAPYNEQFF. CDR3 nucleotide sequence: TGTGCCAGCAGTTTAGCTAGCGGGGCTCCTTACAATGAGCAGTTCTTC. The chain couples TRBV27 to TRBJ2-1, with TRBD2 matching 9 bases. Germline assignment: CDR1 MNHEY and CDR2 SMNVEV (reference sequence). This CDR3 region has 16 residues. Losses at the gene ends were 2 bases for V and 4 bases for J; bases not matched to a gene: 6.